This T cell receptor beta chain appears in the sequencing data of a study of blood T cells in healthy people across ages. Study context: Capturing about one barcoded beta molecule per two T cells was achieved by template switching. Study outcomes and limitations: As age increased, TCR beta diversity per million T cells fell in a roughly linear fashion.

Concerning this clonotype itself: Its antigen is unknown.

Using a J-beta primer mix together with a sample-barcoded 5' primer, a second PCR was run for roughly 6 to 11 cycles. Unique molecular identifiers of 12 random nucleotides labeled each cDNA. TCRdb independently ran MiXCR on the 5' RACE reads; one entry per CDR3 protein. The repertoire holds 650,000 to 800,000 distinct CDR3 sequences, with under 55% as singletons. Germline trimming cut 6 bases from V and 7 bases from J; bases unmatched to any gene: 9. The CDR3 loop spans 16 amino acids. The rearrangement uses TRBV12-3 or TRBV12-4 and TRBJ1-6; 10 nucleotides align to TRBD1. This receptor was taken from a man between 60 and 75 years old in good health. Sequenced: blood. CDR3 protein: CASRTGQGRSNSPLHF. The CDR3, as DNA: TGTGCCAGCAGAACGGGACAGGGGCGAAGCAATTCACCCCTCCACTTT.